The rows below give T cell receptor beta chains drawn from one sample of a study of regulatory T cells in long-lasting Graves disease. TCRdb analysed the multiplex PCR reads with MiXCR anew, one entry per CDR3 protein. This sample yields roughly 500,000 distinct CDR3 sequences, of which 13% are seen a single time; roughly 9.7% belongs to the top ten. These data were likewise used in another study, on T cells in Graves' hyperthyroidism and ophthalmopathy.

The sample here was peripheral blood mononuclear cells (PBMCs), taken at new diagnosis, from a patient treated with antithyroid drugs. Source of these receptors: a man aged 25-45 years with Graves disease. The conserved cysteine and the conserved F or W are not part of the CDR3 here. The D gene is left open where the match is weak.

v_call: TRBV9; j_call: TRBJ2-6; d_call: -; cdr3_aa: ASSVSGSGANVLT
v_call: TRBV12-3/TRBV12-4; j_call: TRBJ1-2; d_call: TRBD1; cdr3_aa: ASTLLPPRDRENGYT
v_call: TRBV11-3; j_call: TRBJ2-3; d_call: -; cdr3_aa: ASSSRRSDTQY
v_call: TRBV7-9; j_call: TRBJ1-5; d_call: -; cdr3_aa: ASSFWGDNQPQH
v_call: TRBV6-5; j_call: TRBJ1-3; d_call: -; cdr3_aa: ASSYSTAASGNTIY
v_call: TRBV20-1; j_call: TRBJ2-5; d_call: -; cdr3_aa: SETYGGQNQETQY
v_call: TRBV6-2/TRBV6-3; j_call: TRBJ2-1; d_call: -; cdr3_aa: ASSYSLENEQF
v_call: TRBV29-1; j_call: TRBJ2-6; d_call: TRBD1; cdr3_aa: SVRDRGSGGANVLT
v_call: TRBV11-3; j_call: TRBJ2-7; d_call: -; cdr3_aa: ASSLSSGDSYEQY
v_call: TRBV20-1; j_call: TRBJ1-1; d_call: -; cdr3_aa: SARVGGANTEAF
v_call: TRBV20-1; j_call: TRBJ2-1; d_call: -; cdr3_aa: SAPRHRSNNEQF
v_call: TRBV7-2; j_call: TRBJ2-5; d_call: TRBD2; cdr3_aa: ASSPSRAGGLRQTQY
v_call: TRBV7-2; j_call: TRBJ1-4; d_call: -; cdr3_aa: ASSPQGTTREKLF
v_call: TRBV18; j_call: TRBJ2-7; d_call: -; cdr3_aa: ASSPPSGDGYEQY
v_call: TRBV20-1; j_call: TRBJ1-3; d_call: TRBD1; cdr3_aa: SYEGADGNTIY